A single sample gave rise to the 32 T cell receptor beta chains below, sequenced in a study of technical replicates of blood from a few donors. Profiled with immunoSEQ multiplex PCR; TCRdb holds only in-frame clones, not every one. The sample holds about 73,000 clones, 93% seen once. Source material: T cells isolated from PBMCs. All receptors come from a human donor in good health.

The J gene is TRBJ2-2, the V gene TRBV6-5, with 7 bases identical to TRBD1. This CDR3 region has 15 residues. Germline V gene lookup returns CDR1 MNHEY and CDR2 SVGAGI. The V segment lost 0 bases and the J segment 3 bases; nucleotides outside the gene matches: 1. CDR3 DNA: TGTGCCAGCAGTTACTCCACAGGGGACACCGGGGAGCTGTTTTTT. It codes for CASSYSTGDTGELFF.

The J gene is TRBJ1-1, the V gene TRBV7-9; 9 nucleotides line up with TRBD1. The trim removed 5 bases at V and 1 base at J, leaving 5 bases unmatched. The CDR3 covers 15 residues. CDR1 is SEHNR and CDR2 is FQNEAQ in the germline V gene (reference sequence). This CDR3 reads CASSGQGRPNTEAFF. The DNA of the CDR3 is TGTGCCAGCAGCGGACAGGGGAGACCGAACACTGAAGCTTTCTTT.

V and J are TRBV6-5 and TRBJ2-1; TRBD2 matches 11 bases. This CDR3 spans 16 amino acids. Germline loops: CDR1 MNHEY, CDR2 SVGAGI. J lost 5 bases, V lost 0 bases, and 3 bases had no gene match. CDR3 region: CASSYSSSGGNNEQFF. DNA for the CDR3: TGTGCCAGCAGTTACTCGTCTAGCGGGGGGAACAATGAGCAGTTCTTC.

The gene calls are TRBV12-5 and TRBJ2-1; 10 bases match TRBD2. Trimming cost V 5 bases and J 7 bases; bases outside gene matches: 17. This CDR3 has 18 residues. From germline, CDR1 is LGHNT and CDR2 FRNRAP. CDR3 bases: TGTGCTAGTGGTCTGGGGAAACTAGCGGGAAACAGCGGGAATGAGCAGTTCTTC. Its protein is CASGLGKLAGNSGNEQFF.

V usage is TRBV5-1 and J usage is TRBJ2-7, with 16 bases fitting TRBD2. Germline-derived CDR1 and CDR2 are SGHRS and YFSETQ. This CDR3 comprises 18 residues. Trimming at V came to 4 bases and at J to 4 bases, leaving 11 bases not matched to a gene. In DNA, the CDR3 is TGCGCCAGCAGCAGGGGACTAGCGGGGGGGCCCTCTGCATACGAGCAGTACTTC. Amino acid sequence: CASSRGLAGGPSAYEQYF. The full variable domain, in which reference TRBV5-1 and TRBJ2-7 provide the parts outside the CDR3, is KAGVTQTPRYLIKTRGQQVTLSCSPISGHRSVSWYQQTPGQGLQFLFEYFSETQRNKGNFPGRFSGRQFSNSRSEMNVSTLELGDSALYLCASSRGLAGGPSAYEQYFGPGTRLTVT.

The rearrangement uses TRBV7-9 and TRBJ1-1; D is undetermined. The CDR3 extends over 12 amino acids. The V gene's germline CDR1 is SEHNR and CDR2 FQNEAQ (reference sequence). The V and J ends lost 4 bases and 3 bases respectively, with 6 bases between them. The DNA for the CDR3 is TGTGCCAGCAGCTCGGAGTACACTGAAGCTTTCTTT. Its protein is CASSSEYTEAFF.

The V call is TRBV7-9, the J call TRBJ2-7; D not resolved. Germline assignment: CDR1 SEHNR and CDR2 FQNEAQ (reference sequence). V was shortened by 5 bases and J by 3 bases, with 5 bases between the two germline ends. This CDR3 has 11 amino acids. In DNA, the CDR3 is TGTGCCAGCAGCGAGTACTACGAGCAGTACTTC. This sequence encodes CASSEYYEQYF.

CDR3 sequence reads: CASTLGDRPFYEQYF. The CDR3 DNA sequence: TGTGCCAGCACCCTTGGGGACAGACCCTTCTACGAGCAGTACTTC. The rearrangement links TRBV28 to TRBJ2-7, with 7 bases aligning to TRBD1. This CDR3 spans 15 amino acids. Trimming took 7 bases from V and 3 from J; bases not matched to a gene: 12. Germline V gene lookup returns CDR1 MDHEN and CDR2 SYDVKM.

The genes are TRBV5-4 and TRBJ1-2; weak D call: TRBD1 (6 bases). This CDR3 is built from 13 residues. CDR1 is SGHNT, CDR2 YYREEE, per germline (reference sequence). V shed 2 bases and J shed 8 bases, with 13 bases lying between them. Written as DNA, the CDR3 is TGTGCCAGCAGCTTCACTTGGGGGCCCGGCTACACCTTC. Amino acid sequence: CASSFTWGPGYTF.

The V call is TRBV2, the J call TRBJ2-5; 9 nucleotides align to TRBD1. This CDR3 has 14 residues. The germline V gene has CDR1 SNHLY and CDR2 FYNNEI. With V trimmed by 7 bases and J by 5 bases, 8 bases remained unmatched. The CDR3 bases are TGTGCCAGCACCCGGGACAGGGCTGTGGAGACCCAGTACTTC. Amino acid sequence: CASTRDRAVETQYF.

Written as DNA, the CDR3 is TGTGCCAGCAGTTTATTCAAACAGGATCAGCCCCAGCATTTT. Its translation: CASSLFKQDQPQHF. The chain employs TRBV27 and TRBJ1-5, with D possibly matching TRBD1 (5 bases). CDR1 and CDR2 (germline): MNHEY, SMNVEV (reference sequence). V gave up 1 base and J gave up 5 bases, with 9 bases separating them. CDR3 size: 14 residues.

The genes are TRBV19 and TRBJ2-2; 8 positions match TRBD2. Germline values: CDR1 LNHDA, CDR2 SQIVND (reference sequence). This CDR3 is 16 amino acids long. Trimming removed 3 bases from V and 2 bases from J; junction bases left unmatched: 5. This chain's CDR3 is CASSMRGEGNTGELFF. CDR3 DNA: TGTGCCAGTAGTATGCGGGGGGAGGGTAACACCGGGGAGCTGTTTTTT.

The rearrangement joins TRBV6-5 to TRBJ1-1, with D perhaps matching TRBD1 (6 bases). The CDR3 consists of 12 residues. In germline, CDR1 is MNHEY, CDR2 SVGAGI. Trimming took off 6 bases at V and 11 bases at J, with 16 bases between the two ends. The CDR3 sequence: CASSDRLTWAFF. DNA for the CDR3: TGTGCCAGCAGCGACAGGTTAACTTGGGCTTTCTTT.

The rearrangement links TRBV5-1 to TRBJ1-1; possible D gene TRBD1, 5 bases. Germline loops: CDR1 SGHRS, CDR2 YFSETQ. The CDR3 has 16 residues. V dropped 4 bases and J dropped 0 bases, with 16 bases sitting between them. The CDR3, as DNA: TGCGCCAGCAGCCCTGGGTTAGCAGGGTTGAACACTGAAGCTTTCTTT. It encodes CASSPGLAGLNTEAFF. The full variable domain, completed using reference TRBV5-1 and TRBJ1-1, is KAGVTQTPRYLIKTRGQQVTLSCSPISGHRSVSWYQQTPGQGLQFLFEYFSETQRNKGNFPGRFSGRQFSNSRSEMNVSTLELGDSALYLCASSPGLAGLNTEAFFGQGTRLTVV.

V usage is TRBV4-1 and J usage is TRBJ2-5; a possible D gene is TRBD2 (5 bases). The germline V and J ends were trimmed by 1 base and 2 bases, with 11 bases remaining between them. Germline lookup yields CDR1 MGHRA and CDR2 YSYEKL. The CDR3 is 15 amino acids. CDR3 bases: TGCGCCAGCAGCCAAGGCTGGACTGGGCAAGAGACCCAGTACTTC. Its protein is CASSQGWTGQETQYF.

The rearrangement uses TRBV4-1 and TRBJ2-1; 7 bases are a match to TRBD2. Trimming at V came to 0 bases and at J to 4 bases, leaving 9 bases not matched to a gene. CDR1 MGHRA and CDR2 YSYEKL come from the germline V gene. The CDR3 has 17 amino acids. CDR3 amino acids: CASSQESLADLYNEQFF. The DNA for the CDR3 is TGCGCCAGCAGCCAAGAGAGTCTAGCGGATCTATACAATGAGCAGTTCTTC.

The rearrangement joins TRBV19 to TRBJ2-1; 12 bases are a match to TRBD1. The junction had 11 bases not matched to a gene; V was cut back by 6 bases and J by 5 bases. Germline assignment: CDR1 LNHDA and CDR2 SQIVND (reference sequence). This CDR3 comprises 17 residues. CDR3 amino acids: CASRGVGTGGTDNEQFF. CDR3 nucleotides: TGTGCCAGTAGGGGGGTCGGGACAGGGGGCACGGACAATGAGCAGTTCTTC.

This chain uses TRBV7-3 with TRBJ2-2, with D maybe TRBD1 (5 bases). The CDR3 has 13 residues. The V gene's germline CDR1 is SGHTA and CDR2 FQGTGA. V was pared by 6 bases and J by 5 bases, with 10 bases between. The CDR3 DNA follows: TGTGCCAGCAGACCCACAGGAACCGGGGAGCTGTTTTTT. Translated, it gives CASRPTGTGELFF.

The chain is built from TRBV7-9 and TRBJ2-2, with D tentatively TRBD2 (6 bases). CDR1 SEHNR and CDR2 FQNEAQ come from the germline V gene (reference sequence). CDR3 size: 15 residues. V was clipped by 3 bases and J by 7 bases, with 15 bases between them. CDR3: CASSLSRGEVGELFF. CDR3 nucleotides: TGTGCCAGCAGCTTGTCACGAGGGGAGGTCGGGGAGCTGTTTTTT.

The chain carries TRBV4-1 and TRBJ2-5, with D perhaps matching TRBD1 (6 bases). The CDR3 is 14 residues long. Germline V gene lookup returns CDR1 MGHRA and CDR2 YSYEKL. Trimming removed 3 bases from V and 2 bases from J, with 10 bases in between. The CDR3: CASSHGTLQETQYF. In nucleotides, the CDR3 is TGCGCCAGCAGCCACGGGACACTTCAAGAGACCCAGTACTTC.

The chain combines TRBV6-5 with TRBJ2-3, with TRBD2 identical over 9 bases. CDR1 and CDR2 (germline): MNHEY, SVGAGI. V trimming: 6 bases; J trimming: 6 bases; junction bases outside the gene matches: 4. CDR3 length equals 13 residues. This CDR3 is CASSRAGGDTQYF. CDR3 nucleotide sequence: TGTGCCAGCAGCCGGGCGGGAGGGGATACGCAGTATTTT.

V gene TRBV28 combines with J gene TRBJ1-4, with D possibly TRBD1 on 6 matching bases. Germline V gives CDR1 MDHEN, CDR2 SYDVKM. Trimming removed 3 bases from V and 8 bases from J, with 13 bases in between. This CDR3 contains 14 residues. The CDR3, as DNA: TGTGCCAGCAGTTTCCCCCAGGGGCACGAAAAACTGTTTTTT. This codes for CASSFPQGHEKLFF.

The chain couples TRBV2 to TRBJ1-1; perhaps TRBD1 as D (6 bases). Germline V gene sequence: CDR1 SNHLY, CDR2 FYNNEI. V lost 8 bases and J 2 bases, leaving 9 bases between the germline ends. The CDR3 consists of 12 residues. The CDR3 bases are TGTGCCAGCCGGACAGATAACACTGAAGCTTTCTTT. Residues: CASRTDNTEAFF.

The gene calls are TRBV28 and TRBJ2-7; 9 bases map to TRBD2. CDR3 length equals 15 residues. CDR1 is MDHEN and CDR2 is SYDVKM in the germline V gene. The J segment lost 6 bases and the V segment lost 5 bases, leaving 11 bases of the junction unmatched. As DNA, the CDR3 is TGTGCCAGCAGTACCTTAGCGGGAGCAGTGGGCGAGCAGTACTTC. Protein: CASSTLAGAVGEQYF.

This chain uses TRBV6-6 with TRBJ1-5, with D perhaps matching TRBD1 (5 bases). The CDR3 has 13 amino acids. V lost 8 bases and J 7 bases, leaving 15 bases between the germline ends. Germline-derived CDR1 and CDR2 are MNHNY and SVGAGI (reference sequence). CDR3 region: CASARDFRQPQHF. Here the CDR3 DNA reads TGTGCCAGCGCCAGGGACTTCCGACAGCCCCAGCATTTT.

This clone was recorded a few times. The chain uses TRBV28 and TRBJ2-1; 11 bases line up with TRBD2. Trimming at V came to 6 bases and at J to 6 bases, leaving 10 bases not matched to a gene. The germline gives CDR1 MDHEN, CDR2 SYDVKM. The CDR3 length is 16 residues. CDR3 sequence: CASSSPTSGGVNEQFF. The CDR3 coding sequence is TGTGCCAGCAGCTCACCCACTAGCGGGGGTGTCAATGAGCAGTTCTTC.

V gene TRBV27 combines with J gene TRBJ2-7, with D possibly TRBD1 on 5 matching bases. Per germline, CDR1 MNHEY and CDR2 SMNVEV (reference sequence). The CDR3 is 14 residues long. The V end lost 8 bases, the J end lost 0 bases, and 14 bases lay between the germline ends. The CDR3 protein is CASCPSGNSYEQYF. The CDR3 DNA is TGTGCCAGCTGTCCATCAGGGAACTCCTACGAGCAGTACTTC.

The V and J genes are TRBV4-1 and TRBJ2-1; 10 nucleotides agree with TRBD2. Germline V lookup: CDR1 MGHRA, CDR2 YSYEKL. CDR3 length equals 18 residues. The ends lost 2 bases at V and 6 bases at J; junction bases unmatched: 13. CDR3 bases: TGCGCCAGCAGCCAATTGACCAGCGGGAGGGCCTTCCCCAATGAGCAGTTCTTC. This gives the protein CASSQLTSGRAFPNEQFF.

The CDR3 region has the DNA TGTGCCAGCAGTTCCCTAGACCCCAGCGGGGGAAGCACAGATACGCAGTATTTT. Protein product: CASSSLDPSGGSTDTQYF. The gene calls are TRBV27 and TRBJ2-3, with 8 bases identical to TRBD2. The length of the CDR3 is 18 residues. CDR1 is MNHEY, CDR2 SMNVEV, per germline (reference sequence). V trimming: 4 bases; J trimming: 0 bases; junction bases outside the gene matches: 12.

V gene TRBV6-6 combines with J gene TRBJ2-7, with TRBD1 identical over 10 bases. The CDR3 runs to 14 residues. V lost 9 bases to trimming and J lost 2 bases; unmatched junction nucleotides: 7. Germline V lookup: CDR1 MNHNY, CDR2 SVGAGI (reference sequence). For the CDR3, the DNA is TGTGCCAGTGGCCCCGGGACAGGGGCCTACGAGCAGTACTTC. Amino acid sequence: CASGPGTGAYEQYF.

In this sample, this clone turned up once. The chain is built from TRBV4-1 and TRBJ2-1; TRBD1 matches 9 bases. The CDR3 totals 17 residues. Trimming cost V 3 bases and J 1 base; bases outside gene matches: 7. The germline V gene encodes CDR1 MGHRA and CDR2 YSYEKL. CDR3 coding DNA: TGCGCCAGCAGCCAGGTGGGACAGGGATGGTCCTACAATGAGCAGTTCTTC. Its protein is CASSQVGQGWSYNEQFF.

The CDR3 DNA is TGTGCCAGCAGTTACTCTGTCAGACAAGAGACCCAGTACTTC. It codes for CASSYSVRQETQYF. The V and J genes are TRBV6-5 and TRBJ2-5, with D hard to call. Germline lookup yields CDR1 MNHEY and CDR2 SVGAGI. The length of the CDR3 is 14 residues. Trimming took 0 bases from V and 2 from J, leaving 7 bases between them.